The 25 T cell receptor beta chains reported below all come from one sample, sequenced in a study of graft-versus-host responses after intestinal transplantation. Assay: immunoSEQ multiplex PCR; the TCRdb copy retains only in-frame clones and omits some. The sample has 9,500 to 15,000 clones; roughly 30% are singletons. Stimulators, about 200,000 irradiated and violet-dye-labeled cells, were plated with about 200,000 CFSE-labeled responder cells. The material was alloreactive CD8+ T cells from a mixed lymphocyte reaction culture, obtained before intestinal transplant. Subset: CFSE-low proliferating T cells sorted from roughly six-day pre-transplant mixed lymphocyte reaction (GvH or HvG direction). These receptors all come from a human patient who received an intestinal transplant.

J is TRBJ1-5 and V is TRBV13; D gene uncertain. The CDR3 spans 11 residues. V dropped 0 bases and J dropped 11 bases, with 5 bases sitting between them. CDR1 PRHDT and CDR2 FYEKMQ come from the germline V gene (reference sequence). In nucleotides, the CDR3 is TGTGCCAGCAGCTTAGGATCAGCCCAGCATTTT. Its protein is CASSLGSAQHF.

CDR3 in DNA: TGTGCCAGCAGTCTGAGCTCCTACAATGAGCAGTTCTTC. Residues: CASSLSSYNEQFF. The chain is built from TRBV27 and TRBJ2-1, with D uncertain. Germline V gives CDR1 MNHEY, CDR2 SMNVEV (reference sequence). CDR3 length equals 13 residues. The ends were cut back, 5 bases at V and 0 bases at J, with 5 bases in the middle.

The rearrangement joins TRBV19 to TRBJ1-2, with 12 bases aligning to TRBD1. V lost 8 bases and J lost 8; bases outside the gene matches: 9. The CDR3 contains 14 residues. CDR1 and CDR2 (germline): LNHDA, SQIVND (reference sequence). CDR3 in amino acids: CASCWDRGRWGYTF. The CDR3 DNA reads TGTGCCAGTTGTTGGGACAGGGGGCGTTGGGGCTACACCTTC.

This clone was detected only a few times. The gene calls are TRBV11-1 and TRBJ1-2; 11 bases are a match to TRBD1. Germline V gene data show CDR1 as SGHAT and CDR2 as FQDESV (reference sequence). The CDR3 runs to 15 residues. V shed 4 bases and J 6 bases; nucleotides not matched to a gene: 7. CDR3 sequence reads: CASSSRGQGADGYTF. The CDR3 DNA follows: TGTGCCAGCAGCTCCAGAGGACAGGGGGCAGATGGCTACACCTTC. Using reference TRBV11-1 and TRBJ1-2 for the parts outside the CDR3, the full variable domain is EAEVAQSPRYKITEKSQAVAFWCDPISGHATLYWYRQILGQGPELLVQFQDESVVDDSQLPKDRFSAERLKGVDSTLKIQPAELGDSAMYLCASSSRGQGADGYTFGSGTRLTVV.

Sample share makes this clone medium-sized. The rearrangement links TRBV4-2 to TRBJ2-6; TRBD1 is a possible D gene (5 bases). V lost 3 bases and J lost 0, with 15 bases in between. The germline V gene has CDR1 LGHNA and CDR2 YNFKEQ. The CDR3 loop spans 18 amino acids. CDR3 in DNA: TGTGCCAGCAGCCATCCATCGACAGAGCTCTCTGGGGCCAACGTCCTGACTTTC. It yields the protein CASSHPSTELSGANVLTF.

The V gene is TRBV18, the J gene TRBJ2-1, with D perhaps matching TRBD2 (6 bases). V lost 3 bases and J 0 bases, leaving 9 bases between the germline ends. CDR3 length: 15 amino acids. Per the germline V gene, CDR1 is KGHSH and CDR2 is LQKENI. The CDR3 region is CASSPAGSSYNEQFF. The CDR3 coding sequence is TGTGCCAGCTCACCGGCGGGGAGCTCCTACAATGAGCAGTTCTTC.

This clone has more than one count but fewer than ten. A read error may explain this, as a much larger clone is one base away. This chain uses TRBV9 with TRBJ2-7, with 9 bases that match TRBD1. Unmatched junction bases numbered 10, after V lost 7 bases and J lost 2 bases. Germline CDR1 SGDLS, CDR2 YYNGEE. The CDR3 has 15 residues. The DNA of the CDR3 is TGTGCCAGCCGCGAGGGGGGGGACAGGGCCTACGAGCAGTACTTC. Amino acids: CASREGGDRAYEQYF. Together with reference TRBV9 and TRBJ2-7, the CDR3 gives the full variable domain: DSGVTQTPKHLITATGQRVTLRCSPRSGDLSVYWYQQSLDQGLQFLIQYYNGEERAKGNILERFSAQQFPDLHSELNLSSLELGDSALYFCASREGGDRAYEQYFGPGTRLTVT.

The sample holds a few counts of this clone. The gene calls are TRBV11-3 and TRBJ2-1, with D possibly TRBD1 on 5 matching bases. The germline CDR1 and CDR2 sequences are SGHNT and YENEEA. The CDR3 consists of 17 residues. Trimming pared 1 base from V and 6 bases from J, leaving 19 bases between. CDR3 bases: TGTGCCAGCAGCTTAGCCCCTCAGGGTAGCAGAAGCAATGAGCAGTTCTTC. Amino acids: CASSLAPQGSRSNEQFF.

This clone was counted a few times. The gene calls are TRBV4-1 and TRBJ1-5, with a possible D match to TRBD1 (6 bases). Trimming removed 1 base from V and 0 bases from J, with 7 bases in between. Germline V gene data show CDR1 as MGHRA and CDR2 as YSYEKL. The CDR3 runs to 15 residues. CDR3 nucleotide sequence: TGCGCCAGCAGCCAAGTACAGGGTAGCAATCAGCCCCAGCATTTT. This translates into CASSQVQGSNQPQHF.

The rearrangement links TRBV15 to TRBJ2-3, with D maybe TRBD1 (6 bases). Germline V gives CDR1 LNHNV, CDR2 YYDKDF (reference sequence). V lost 1 base, J lost 0 bases, and 8 bases lay in between. The CDR3 runs to 15 residues. CDR3 bases: TGTGCCACCAGCAGAGTAGGGGGTAGCACAGATACGCAGTATTTT. Its protein is CATSRVGGSTDTQYF.

V gene TRBV7-9 combines with J gene TRBJ1-1; the D is unclear. Trimming shortened V by 1 base and J by 0 bases, and 3 bases separated the two germline ends. The germline V gene encodes CDR1 SEHNR and CDR2 FQNEAQ (reference sequence). CDR3 length: 13 amino acids. The CDR3 DNA follows: TGTGCCAGCAGCTTAGACATGAACACTGAAGCTTTCTTT. Translating it yields CASSLDMNTEAFF.

With respect to this clone: Since no conserved phenylalanine or tryptophan closes the CDR3, a read error is the likely cause. The CDR3 is CASSFGAASYEQYL. The CDR3 DNA is TGTGCCAGCAGTTTCGGGGCTGCCTCCTACGAGCAGTACCTC. V and J are TRBV27 and TRBJ2-7; either TRBD1 or TRBD2 may supply D (5 bases each). CDR1 and CDR2 (germline): MNHEY, SMNVEV (reference sequence). Between the trimmed V and J ends, which lost 3 bases and 0 bases, there was a span of 9 bases. The CDR3 extends over 14 amino acids.

V and J are TRBV4-3 and TRBJ2-7, with 8 bases that match TRBD1. The CDR3 length is 16 residues. Trimming removed 0 bases from V and 4 bases from J; junction bases left unmatched: 8. The germline gives CDR1 LGHNA, CDR2 YSLEER. The DNA of the CDR3 is TGCGCCAGCAGCCAAGATGCCCGGCAGGGGGCGTACGAGCAGTACTTC. The encoded protein is CASSQDARQGAYEQYF.

V and J are TRBV4-2 and TRBJ2-5; 8 nucleotides line up with TRBD2. The DNA end favors TRBJ2-7, so the J call may be wrong. In germline, CDR1 is LGHNA, CDR2 YNFKEQ. This CDR3 region has 15 residues. The CDR3 bases are TGTGCCAGCAGCCACCTCCCTAGCGGGCGCTGCGAGCAGTACTTC. As protein: CASSHLPSGRCEQYF.

This sequence joins TRBV5-4 and TRBJ1-1; D may be TRBD1 (5 bases). Trimming removed 2 bases at V and 0 bases at J, with 11 bases between. The CDR3 length is 15 residues. Per the germline V gene, CDR1 is SGHNT and CDR2 is YYREEE (reference sequence). This chain's CDR3 is CASSLRDGLNTEAFF. CDR3 DNA: TGTGCCAGCAGCTTACGGGACGGCTTGAACACTGAAGCTTTCTTT.

This clone was detected only a few times. The chain has TRBV5-4 and TRBJ2-7; 9 bases fit TRBD2. Looked up from germline, CDR1 is SGHNT and CDR2 is YYREEE (reference sequence). This CDR3 contains 19 residues. The trim removed 4 bases at V and 2 bases at J, leaving 19 bases unmatched. The chain's CDR3 is CASSQESLGLAGSPYEQYF. CDR3 sequence (DNA): TGTGCCAGCAGCCAAGAGTCACTAGGCCTAGCGGGATCACCCTACGAGCAGTACTTC.

This clone was detected a few times. J is TRBJ1-1 and V is TRBV7-9; D is perhaps TRBD1 (6 bases). Germline V gives CDR1 SEHNR, CDR2 FQNEAQ (reference sequence). V was clipped by 5 bases and J by 3 bases, with 16 bases between them. The CDR3 spans 15 residues. The DNA for the CDR3 is TGTGCCAGCAGCCCGAGGGACAATGTACACACTGAAGCTTTCTTT. Amino acids: CASSPRDNVHTEAFF.

This clone was recorded only once. The chain carries TRBV5-4 and TRBJ2-5; 9 bases line up with TRBD2. The DNA matches TRBJ2-7 better at its end, which makes the J call doubtful. The CDR3 has 13 residues. CDR1 and CDR2 (germline): SGHNT, YYREEE (reference sequence). CDR3 in amino acids: CASSLLAGYEQYF. CDR3 nucleotide sequence: TGTGCCAGCAGCTTACTAGCGGGCTACGAGCAGTACTTC.

This clone appeared a few times. The V gene is TRBV4-1, the J gene TRBJ2-7; 11 bases fit TRBD2. The length of the CDR3 is 15 residues. CDR1 MGHRA and CDR2 YSYEKL come from the germline V gene. The junction had 1 base not matched to a gene; V was cut back by 3 bases and J by 0 bases. CDR3 nucleotide sequence: TGCGCCAGCAGCCACACTAGCGGGAGCTCCTACGAGCAGTACTTC. Translated, it gives CASSHTSGSSYEQYF.

Here the CDR3 reads CASSLGGSEQFF. In DNA form, the CDR3 reads TGCGCCAGCAGCTTGGGAGGGAGTGAGCAGTTCTTC. The rearrangement uses TRBV5-1 and TRBJ2-1, with D maybe TRBD2 (5 bases). Trimming removed 0 bases from V and 9 bases from J, with 7 bases in between. Germline V gene sequence: CDR1 SGHRS, CDR2 YFSETQ. This CDR3 is built from 12 residues.

This clone turned up a few times. The chain links TRBV4-1 to TRBJ2-1, with a tentative D call TRBD2 (6 bases). CDR1 and CDR2 from the germline V gene are MGHRA and YSYEKL. V lost 3 bases and J 3 bases, leaving 12 bases between the germline ends. The CDR3 is 15 residues long. The CDR3 DNA is TGCGCCAGCAGCCATTTAGTAGCGGACTACAATGAGCAGTTCTTC. Protein sequence: CASSHLVADYNEQFF.

This clone was found a few times. V usage is TRBV7-3 and J usage is TRBJ1-1; TRBD1 might be the D (5 bases). Germline lookup yields CDR1 SGHTA and CDR2 FQGTGA. This CDR3 spans 14 amino acids. V dropped 5 bases and J dropped 1 base, with 11 bases sitting between them. CDR3 in amino acids: CASSPFGTNTEAFF. CDR3 DNA sequence: TGTGCCAGCAGCCCGTTTGGGACGAACACTGAAGCTTTCTTT.

The V and J genes are TRBV28 and TRBJ1-6; 8 bases match TRBD1. Germline loops: CDR1 MDHEN, CDR2 SYDVKM. Unmatched junction bases numbered 5, after V lost 4 bases and J lost 6 bases. The CDR3 spans 15 residues. As DNA, the CDR3 is TGTGCCAGCAGTTGGGGGACAGGACTTAATTCACCCCTCCACTTT. This encodes CASSWGTGLNSPLHF.

This clone was observed a few times. This rearrangement joins TRBV28 to TRBJ1-1; D not resolved. There are 14 residues in the CDR3. Germline lookup yields CDR1 MDHEN and CDR2 SYDVKM. Trimming removed 5 bases at V and 0 bases at J, with 10 bases between. The CDR3 bases are TGTGCCAGCAGTCCCTTCGAGTTGAACACTGAAGCTTTCTTT. Encoded protein: CASSPFELNTEAFF.

This CDR3 is CASSLFGRSTDTQYF. CDR3 DNA sequence: TGTGCCAGCAGTTTATTTGGCCGAAGCACAGATACGCAGTATTTT. The chain is built from TRBV27 and TRBJ2-3; D is ambiguous. The CDR3 runs 15 residues. V was shortened by 1 base and J by 0 bases, with 8 bases between the two germline ends. Germline CDR1 reads MNHEY; CDR2 reads SMNVEV (reference sequence).